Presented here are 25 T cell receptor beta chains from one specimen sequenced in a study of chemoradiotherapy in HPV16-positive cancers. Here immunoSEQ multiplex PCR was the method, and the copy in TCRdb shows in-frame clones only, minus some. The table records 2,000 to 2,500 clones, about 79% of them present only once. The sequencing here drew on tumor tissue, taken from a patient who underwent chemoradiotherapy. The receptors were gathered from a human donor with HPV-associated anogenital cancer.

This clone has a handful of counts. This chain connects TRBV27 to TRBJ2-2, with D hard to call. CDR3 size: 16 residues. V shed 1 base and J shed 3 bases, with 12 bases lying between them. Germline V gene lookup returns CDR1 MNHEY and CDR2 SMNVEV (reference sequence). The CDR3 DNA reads TGTGCCAGCAGTTTATACTCCGGGCTAGACACCGGGGAGCTGTTTTTT. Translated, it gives CASSLYSGLDTGELFF.

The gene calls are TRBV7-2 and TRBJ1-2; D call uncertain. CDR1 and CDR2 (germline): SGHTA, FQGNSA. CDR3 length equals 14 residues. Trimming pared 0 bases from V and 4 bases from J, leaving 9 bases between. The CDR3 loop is CASSLAPTAYGYTF. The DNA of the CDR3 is TGTGCCAGCAGCTTAGCTCCGACCGCCTATGGCTACACCTTC. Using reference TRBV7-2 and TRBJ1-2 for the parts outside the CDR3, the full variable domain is GAGVSQSPSNKVTEKGKDVELRCDPISGHTALYWYRQSLGQGLEFLIYFQGNSAPDKSGLPSDRFSAERTGGSVSTLTIQRTQQEDSAVYLCASSLAPTAYGYTFGSGTRLTVV.

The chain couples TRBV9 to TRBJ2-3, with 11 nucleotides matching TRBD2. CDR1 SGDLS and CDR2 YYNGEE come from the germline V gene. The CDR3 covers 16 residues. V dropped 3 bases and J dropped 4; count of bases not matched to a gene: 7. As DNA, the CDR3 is TGTGCCAGCAGCGGCGTAGCGGGGGGGCCCGCAGATACGCAGTATTTT. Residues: CASSGVAGGPADTQYF.

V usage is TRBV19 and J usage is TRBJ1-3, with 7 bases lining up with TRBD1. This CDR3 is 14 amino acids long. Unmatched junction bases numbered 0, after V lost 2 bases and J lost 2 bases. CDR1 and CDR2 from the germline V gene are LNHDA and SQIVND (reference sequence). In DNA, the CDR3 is TGTGCCAGTAGTATAACAGGGGCTGGAAACACCATATATTTT. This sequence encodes CASSITGAGNTIYF.

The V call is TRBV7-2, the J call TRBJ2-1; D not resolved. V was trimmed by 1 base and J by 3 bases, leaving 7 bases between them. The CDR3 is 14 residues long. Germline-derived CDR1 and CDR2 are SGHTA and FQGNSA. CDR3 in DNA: TGTGCCAGCAGCTTAGGGGGTTTCTACAATGAGCAGTTCTTC. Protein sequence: CASSLGGFYNEQFF.

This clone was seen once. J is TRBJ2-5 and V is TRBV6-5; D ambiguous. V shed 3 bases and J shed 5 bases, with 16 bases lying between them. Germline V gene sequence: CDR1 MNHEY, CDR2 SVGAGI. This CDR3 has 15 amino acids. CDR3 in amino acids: CASSYLAARMETQYF. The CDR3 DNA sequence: TGTGCCAGCAGTTATTTGGCCGCACGGATGGAGACCCAGTACTTC.

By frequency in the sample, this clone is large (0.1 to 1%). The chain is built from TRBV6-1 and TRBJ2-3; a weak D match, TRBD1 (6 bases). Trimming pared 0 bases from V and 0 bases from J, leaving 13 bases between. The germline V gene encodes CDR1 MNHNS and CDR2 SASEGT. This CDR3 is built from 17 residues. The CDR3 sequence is CASSEAHWQGSTDTQYF. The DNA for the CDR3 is TGTGCCAGCAGTGAAGCGCATTGGCAGGGGAGCACAGATACGCAGTATTTT.

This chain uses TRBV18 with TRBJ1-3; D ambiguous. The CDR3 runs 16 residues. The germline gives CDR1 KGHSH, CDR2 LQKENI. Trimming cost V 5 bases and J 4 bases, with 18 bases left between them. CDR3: CASSTTTVFQGNTIYF. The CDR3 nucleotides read TGTGCCAGCTCAACGACGACCGTCTTTCAAGGAAACACCATATATTTT.

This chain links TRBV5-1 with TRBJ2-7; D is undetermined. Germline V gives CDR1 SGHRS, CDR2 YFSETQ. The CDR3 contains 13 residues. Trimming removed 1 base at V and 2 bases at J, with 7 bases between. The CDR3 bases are TGCGCCAGCAGCTTGTTGTCAACCTACGAGCAGTACTTC. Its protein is CASSLLSTYEQYF. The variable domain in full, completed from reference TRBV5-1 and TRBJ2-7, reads KAGVTQTPRYLIKTRGQQVTLSCSPISGHRSVSWYQQTPGQGLQFLFEYFSETQRNKGNFPGRFSGRQFSNSRSEMNVSTLELGDSALYLCASSLLSTYEQYFGPGTRLTVT.

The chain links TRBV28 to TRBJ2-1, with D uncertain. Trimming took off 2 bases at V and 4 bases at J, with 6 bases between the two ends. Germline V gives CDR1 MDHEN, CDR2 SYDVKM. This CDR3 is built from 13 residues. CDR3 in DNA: TGTGCCAGCAGTTTACAAGGATACAATGAGCAGTTCTTC. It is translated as CASSLQGYNEQFF.

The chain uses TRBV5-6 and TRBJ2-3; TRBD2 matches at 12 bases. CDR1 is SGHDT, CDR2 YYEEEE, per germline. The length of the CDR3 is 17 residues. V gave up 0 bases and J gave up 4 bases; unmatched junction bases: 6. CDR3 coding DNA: TGTGCCAGCAGCTTGGTAGGGTCTAGCGGGGGGGCAGATACGCAGTATTTT. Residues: CASSLVGSSGGADTQYF.

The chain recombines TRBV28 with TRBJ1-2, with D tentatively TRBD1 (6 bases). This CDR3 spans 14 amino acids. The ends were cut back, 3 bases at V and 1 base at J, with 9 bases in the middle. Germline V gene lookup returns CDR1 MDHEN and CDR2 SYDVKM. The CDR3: CASSLGTRNYGYTF. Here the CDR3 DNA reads TGTGCCAGCAGTTTGGGGACACGTAACTATGGCTACACCTTC.

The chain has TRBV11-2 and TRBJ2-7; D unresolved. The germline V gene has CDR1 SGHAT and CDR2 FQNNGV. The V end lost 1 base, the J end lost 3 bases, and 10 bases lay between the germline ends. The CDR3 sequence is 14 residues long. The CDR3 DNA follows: TGTGCCAGCAGCTTAGCTCCCGGAGACTACGAGCAGTACTTC. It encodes CASSLAPGDYEQYF.

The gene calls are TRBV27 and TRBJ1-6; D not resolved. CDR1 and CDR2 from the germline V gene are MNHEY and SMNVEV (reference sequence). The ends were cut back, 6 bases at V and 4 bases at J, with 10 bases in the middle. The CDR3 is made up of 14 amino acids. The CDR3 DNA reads TGTGCCAGCAGGTTAACTTTATATAATTCACCCCTCCACTTT. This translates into CASRLTLYNSPLHF.

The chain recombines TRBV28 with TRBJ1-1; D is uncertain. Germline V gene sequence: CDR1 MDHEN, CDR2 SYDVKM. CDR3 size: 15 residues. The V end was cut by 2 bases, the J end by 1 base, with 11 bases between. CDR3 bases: TGTGCCAGCAGTTTAGGGATCTCAGCGAACACTGAAGCTTTCTTT. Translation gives CASSLGISANTEAFF.

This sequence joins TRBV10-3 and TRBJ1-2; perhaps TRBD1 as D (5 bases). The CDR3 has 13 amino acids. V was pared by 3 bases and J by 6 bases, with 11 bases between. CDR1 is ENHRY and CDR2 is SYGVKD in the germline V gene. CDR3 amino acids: CAISDRQGHGYTF. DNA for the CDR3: TGTGCCATCAGTGATCGGCAGGGTCATGGCTACACCTTC.

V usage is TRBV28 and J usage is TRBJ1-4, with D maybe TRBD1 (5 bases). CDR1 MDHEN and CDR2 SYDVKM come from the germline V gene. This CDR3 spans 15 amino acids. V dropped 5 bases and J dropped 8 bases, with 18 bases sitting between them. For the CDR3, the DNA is TGTGCCAGCAGTCTCCGGGTCGGGGCCGGGGAAAAACTGTTTTTT. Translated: CASSLRVGAGEKLFF. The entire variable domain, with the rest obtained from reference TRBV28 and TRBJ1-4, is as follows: DVKVTQSSRYLVKRTGEKVFLECVQDMDHENMFWYRQDPGLGLRLIYFSYDVKMKEKGDIPEGYSVSREKKERFSLILESASTNQTSMYLCASSLRVGAGEKLFFGSGTQLSVL.

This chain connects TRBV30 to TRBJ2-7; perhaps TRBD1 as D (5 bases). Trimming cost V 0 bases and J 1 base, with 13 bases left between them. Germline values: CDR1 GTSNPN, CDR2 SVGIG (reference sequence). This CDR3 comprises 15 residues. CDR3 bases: TGTGCCTGGAGTGTCCCTACCGACAGTTCCTACGAGCAGTACTTC. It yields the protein CAWSVPTDSSYEQYF.

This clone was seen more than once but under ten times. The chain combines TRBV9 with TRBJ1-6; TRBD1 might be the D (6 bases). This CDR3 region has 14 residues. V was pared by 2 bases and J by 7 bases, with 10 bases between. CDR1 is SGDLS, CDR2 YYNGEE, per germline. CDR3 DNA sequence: TGTGCCAGCAGCGTGGGGAGGGGGAATTCACCCCTCCACTTT. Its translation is CASSVGRGNSPLHF. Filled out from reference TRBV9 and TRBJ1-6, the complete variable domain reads DSGVTQTPKHLITATGQRVTLRCSPRSGDLSVYWYQQSLDQGLQFLIQYYNGEERAKGNILERFSAQQFPDLHSELNLSSLELGDSALYFCASSVGRGNSPLHFGNGTRLTVT.

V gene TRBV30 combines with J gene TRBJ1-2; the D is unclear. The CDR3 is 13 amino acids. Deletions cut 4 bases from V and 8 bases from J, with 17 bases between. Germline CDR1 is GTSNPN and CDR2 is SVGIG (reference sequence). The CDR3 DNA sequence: TGTGCCTGGACTGTACCAACAGCGGGGGGCTACACCTTC. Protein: CAWTVPTAGGYTF. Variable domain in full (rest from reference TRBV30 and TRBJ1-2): SQTIHQWPATLVQPVGSPLSLECTVEGTSNPNLYWYRQAAGRGLQLLFYSVGIGQISSEVPQNLSASRPQDRQFILSSKKLLLSDSGFYLCAWTVPTAGGYTFGSGTRLTVV.

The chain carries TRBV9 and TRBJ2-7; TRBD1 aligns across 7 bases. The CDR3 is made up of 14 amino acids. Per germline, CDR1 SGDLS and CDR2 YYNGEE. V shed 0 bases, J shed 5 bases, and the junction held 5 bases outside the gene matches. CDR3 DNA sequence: TGTGCCAGCAGCGTAGCCGACAGGGTAGACGAGCAGTACTTC. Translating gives CASSVADRVDEQYF. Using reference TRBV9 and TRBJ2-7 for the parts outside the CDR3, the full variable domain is DSGVTQTPKHLITATGQRVTLRCSPRSGDLSVYWYQQSLDQGLQFLIQYYNGEERAKGNILERFSAQQFPDLHSELNLSSLELGDSALYFCASSVADRVDEQYFGPGTRLTVT.

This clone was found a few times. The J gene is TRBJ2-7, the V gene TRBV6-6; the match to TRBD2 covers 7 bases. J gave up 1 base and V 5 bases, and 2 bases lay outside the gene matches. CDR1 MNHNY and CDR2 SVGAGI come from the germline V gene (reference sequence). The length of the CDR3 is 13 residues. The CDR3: CASSVGGSYEQYF. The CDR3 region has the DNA TGTGCCAGCAGTGTGGGGGGGTCCTACGAGCAGTACTTC.

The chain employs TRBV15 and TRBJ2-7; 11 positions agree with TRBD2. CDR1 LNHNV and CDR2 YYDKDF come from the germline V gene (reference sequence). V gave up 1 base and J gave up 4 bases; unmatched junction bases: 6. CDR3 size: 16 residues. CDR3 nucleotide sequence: TGTGCCACCAGCAGAGGGGCTAGCGGGGGGCTTTACGAGCAGTACTTC. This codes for CATSRGASGGLYEQYF.

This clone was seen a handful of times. CDR3 residues: CATKGAPYEQYF. The CDR3 DNA is TGTGCCACTAAAGGGGCCCCCTACGAGCAGTACTTC. V is TRBV2 and J is TRBJ2-7, with a tentative D call TRBD1 (5 bases). With 10 bases removed from V and 2 bases from J, the gap between germline ends came to 12 bases. The germline V gene has CDR1 SNHLY and CDR2 FYNNEI. The CDR3 contains 12 residues.

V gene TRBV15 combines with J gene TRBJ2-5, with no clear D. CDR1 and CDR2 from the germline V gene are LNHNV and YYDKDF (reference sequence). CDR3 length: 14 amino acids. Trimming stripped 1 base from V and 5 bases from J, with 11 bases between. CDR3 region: CATSRGARPETQYF. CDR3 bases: TGTGCCACCAGCAGAGGAGCGCGTCCCGAGACCCAGTACTTC.